These 13 T cell receptor beta chains were all obtained from the same sample, sequenced in a study of blood T cell repertoires in COVID-19. TCRdb's copy holds only in-frame clones and misses some; the assay was immunoSEQ multiplex PCR. The profile shows 250,000 to 350,000 clones, roughly 90% of them singletons. The sample consisted of peripheral blood. Receptors were obtained from a woman in her twenties or thirties with COVID-19, enrolled during active disease.

The chain is built from TRBV5-1 and TRBJ1-4, with unresolved D. Looked up from germline, CDR1 is SGHRS and CDR2 is YFSETQ. The CDR3 runs 15 residues. Trimming took 2 bases from V and 5 from J, leaving 13 bases between them. The DNA of the CDR3 is TGCGCCAGCAGCTTCTACTCGGCGGGCAATGAAAAACTGTTTTTT. This codes for CASSFYSAGNEKLFF.

The rearrangement links TRBV19 to TRBJ1-2; maybe TRBD1 (6 bases). V was shortened by 1 base and J by 0 bases, with 15 bases between the two germline ends. CDR1 is LNHDA and CDR2 is SQIVND in the germline V gene (reference sequence). The CDR3 is 17 amino acids. The CDR3 coding sequence is TGTGCCAGTAGTATAGGTTTCGGGACAAATCCTAACTATGGCTACACCTTC. It encodes CASSIGFGTNPNYGYTF.

This clone showed up just a few times. The chain has TRBV29-1 and TRBJ2-7; 9 bases agree with TRBD1. This CDR3 is 13 amino acids long. Unmatched junction bases numbered 2, after V lost 5 bases and J lost 0 bases. CDR1 and CDR2 from the germline V gene are SQVTM and ANQGSEA. CDR3 bases: TGCAGCGTTAAGACAGGGGGCTCCTACGAGCAGTACTTC. It is translated as CSVKTGGSYEQYF.

In its sample, this clone was seen once. The chain links TRBV2 to TRBJ1-1; 9 positions match TRBD1. Trimming at V came to 5 bases and at J to 1 base, leaving 8 bases not matched to a gene. The V gene's germline CDR1 is SNHLY and CDR2 FYNNEI. CDR3 length: 16 amino acids. CDR3 protein: CASSLQGAVPNTEAFF. The CDR3 DNA is TGTGCCAGCAGTTTACAGGGGGCGGTCCCGAACACTGAAGCTTTCTTT.

The chain couples TRBV2 to TRBJ2-7; D call uncertain. CDR3 length: 13 residues. V was cut by 1 base and J by 5 bases, with 9 bases left in between. Germline V CDR1 and CDR2: SNHLY, FYNNEI. The CDR3 is CASSEEWAHEQYF. CDR3 in DNA: TGTGCCAGCAGTGAAGAGTGGGCCCACGAGCAGTACTTC. The variable domain in full, with the rest retrieved from reference TRBV2 and TRBJ2-7, is EPEVTQTPSHQVTQMGQEVILRCVPISNHLYFYWYRQILGQKVEFLVSFYNNEISEKSEIFDDQFSVERPDGSNFTLKIRSTKLEDSAMYFCASSEEWAHEQYFGPGTRLTVT.

The chain recombines TRBV19 with TRBJ1-5, with D unclear. CDR1 and CDR2 (germline): LNHDA, SQIVND (reference sequence). V lost 1 base, J lost 4 bases, and 11 bases lay in between. The CDR3 is made up of 15 amino acids. This chain's CDR3 is CASSIAPSTNQPQHF. CDR3 nucleotides: TGTGCCAGTAGTATAGCCCCCTCCACAAATCAGCCCCAGCATTTT.

V usage is TRBV19 and J usage is TRBJ1-2; perhaps TRBD1 as D (5 bases). V was shortened by 3 bases and J by 6 bases, with 11 bases between the two germline ends. Per the germline V gene, CDR1 is LNHDA and CDR2 is SQIVND (reference sequence). There are 13 residues in the CDR3. CDR3 in amino acids: CASSIPGLNGYTF. CDR3 bases: TGTGCCAGTAGTATCCCAGGGCTAAATGGCTACACCTTC.

V usage is TRBV30 and J usage is TRBJ1-1; 7 bases are shared with TRBD1. Germline-derived CDR1 and CDR2 are GTSNPN and SVGIG (reference sequence). V lost 2 bases, J lost 1 base, and 10 bases stayed unmatched. CDR3 length: 16 amino acids. The CDR3 sequence: CAWSFYLGQANTEAFF. In nucleotides, the CDR3 is TGTGCCTGGAGTTTTTACCTCGGACAGGCGAACACTGAAGCTTTCTTT. Drawing the rest from reference TRBV30 and TRBJ1-1, the complete variable domain is SQTIHQWPATLVQPVGSPLSLECTVEGTSNPNLYWYRQAAGRGLQLLFYSVGIGQISSEVPQNLSASRPQDRQFILSSKKLLLSDSGFYLCAWSFYLGQANTEAFFGQGTRLTVV.

The chain uses TRBV18 and TRBJ1-5; D is possibly TRBD1 (6 bases). The CDR3 extends over 13 amino acids. Germline-derived CDR1 and CDR2 are KGHSH and LQKENI. V shed 4 bases and J shed 3 bases, with 7 bases lying between them. For the CDR3, the DNA is TGTGCCAGCTCACGGACAGCCAATCAGCCCCAGCATTTT. Translated: CASSRTANQPQHF.

The chain uses TRBV7-3 and TRBJ2-2; D may be TRBD1 (5 bases). The germline CDR1 and CDR2 sequences are SGHTA and FQGTGA. The ends were cut back, 1 base at V and 5 bases at J, with 11 bases in the middle. CDR3 length: 15 residues. The CDR3 region has the DNA TGTGCCAGCAGCTTAAATGGGCGGACAACCGGGGAGCTGTTTTTT. It codes for CASSLNGRTTGELFF.

This clone was seen once. V is TRBV11-1 and J is TRBJ2-5; 8 bases map to TRBD1. The CDR3 totals 15 residues. Germline loops: CDR1 SGHAT, CDR2 FQDESV (reference sequence). J lost 7 bases, V lost 5 bases, and 12 bases had no gene match. Here the CDR3 DNA reads TGTGCCAGCAGCCCCACCGGGACAGGCGCAAGGACCCAGTACTTC. Translation gives CASSPTGTGARTQYF.

This clone occurred once. The V gene is TRBV4-1, the J gene TRBJ2-5; D may be TRBD2 (6 bases). V was trimmed by 4 bases and J by 5 bases, leaving 17 bases between them. The V gene's germline CDR1 is MGHRA and CDR2 YSYEKL. This CDR3 region has 15 residues. The CDR3 sequence: CASSPGTHLSETQYF. CDR3 coding DNA: TGCGCCAGCAGCCCCGGGACTCACCTCTCGGAGACCCAGTACTTC.

The V and J genes are TRBV19 and TRBJ1-4; D remains unclear. Deletions cut 10 bases from V and 8 bases from J, with 5 bases between. The CDR3 sequence is 9 residues long. Germline V gives CDR1 LNHDA, CDR2 SQIVND (reference sequence). The CDR3 bases are TGTGCCAAATTAGAAAAACTGTTTTTT. This encodes CAKLEKLFF.